This passage covers 28 T cell receptor beta chains from one sample sequenced in a study of cytomegalovirus exposure and HLA in healthy donors. The PCR had 60 Vbeta and 13 Jbeta primers. Produced via immunoSEQ multiplex PCR; TCRdb's table is partial and in-frame only. The table lists approximately 30,000 clones, 65% of them singletons, with 21% in the top ten. Sequences were obtained from PBMCs. All receptors come from a man aged 50 to 59 in good health and CMV-seropositive.

The chain recombines TRBV4-2 with TRBJ2-7, with 16 positions matching TRBD2. After removal of 4 bases from V and 6 bases from J, the junction contained 9 bases not matched to a gene. The germline V gene encodes CDR1 LGHNA and CDR2 YNFKEQ. The CDR3 is made up of 17 amino acids. The CDR3 DNA sequence: TGTGCCAGCAGCCCCCTGGGACTAGCGGGAGGGCCTCGCGAGCAGTACTTC. It encodes CASSPLGLAGGPREQYF.

This chain connects TRBV9 to TRBJ1-4; no clear D gene. In germline, CDR1 is SGDLS, CDR2 YYNGEE. This CDR3 spans 14 amino acids. Trimming cost V 0 bases and J 8 bases, with 11 bases left between them. The CDR3 protein is CASSVGGYGEKLFF. CDR3 coding DNA: TGTGCCAGCAGCGTAGGAGGTTACGGCGAAAAACTGTTTTTT.

This clone was recorded a few times. The chain combines TRBV19 with TRBJ2-1, with D perhaps TRBD1 (6 bases). This CDR3 is 14 amino acids long. CDR1 and CDR2 (germline): LNHDA, SQIVND (reference sequence). Trimming removed 4 bases at V and 9 bases at J, with 16 bases between. The CDR3 DNA reads TGTGCCAGTAGTAAAGCTTTGGGGGCTGCTGAGCAGTTCTTC. It encodes CASSKALGAAEQFF. The full variable domain, rest sourced from reference TRBV19 and TRBJ2-1, is DGGITQSPKYLFRKEGQNVTLSCEQNLNHDAMYWYRQDPGQGLRLIYYSQIVNDFQKGDIAEGYSVSREKKESFPLTVTSAQKNPTAFYLCASSKALGAAEQFFGPGTRLTVL.

The rearrangement links TRBV9 to TRBJ2-1; 7 bases align to TRBD1. This CDR3 is 15 amino acids long. Germline V gene sequence: CDR1 SGDLS, CDR2 YYNGEE. J gave up 9 bases and V 2 bases, and 11 bases lay outside the gene matches. The CDR3 DNA reads as TGTGCCAGCAGCGTGGGAGACAGGGTTTGGGGTGAGCAGTTCTTC. It yields the protein CASSVGDRVWGEQFF.

The chain is built from TRBV6-6 and TRBJ1-2, with 8 nucleotides matching TRBD1. The CDR3 extends over 11 amino acids. V was clipped by 6 bases and J by 11 bases; unmatched bases: 5. The germline V gene encodes CDR1 MNHNY and CDR2 SVGAGI (reference sequence). The CDR3 coding sequence is TGTGCCAGCAGCCCCGGACAGGGTTACACCTTC. Amino acid sequence: CASSPGQGYTF.

CDR3 nucleotide sequence: TGTGCCAGCAGATCCGGGACAGGGGCCAATCAGCCCCAGCATTTT. Encoded protein: CASRSGTGANQPQHF. The chain combines TRBV6-5 with TRBJ1-5; 10 bases are shared with TRBD1. Germline V gives CDR1 MNHEY, CDR2 SVGAGI. J gave up 3 bases and V 6 bases, and 5 bases lay outside the gene matches. CDR3 size: 15 residues.

The chain recombines TRBV6-5 with TRBJ2-2, with 8 bases lining up with TRBD1. V was clipped by 6 bases and J by 7 bases; unmatched bases: 7. The CDR3 extends over 14 amino acids. Per the germline V gene, CDR1 is MNHEY and CDR2 is SVGAGI. The CDR3 protein is CASSLQGVDGELFF. For the CDR3, the DNA is TGTGCCAGCAGCTTACAGGGGGTGGACGGGGAGCTGTTTTTT.

This clone came up once. The chain joins TRBV9 to TRBJ2-7; D perhaps matches TRBD2 (5 bases). Per germline, CDR1 SGDLS and CDR2 YYNGEE. The V end lost 3 bases, the J end lost 1 base, and 14 bases lay between the germline ends. This CDR3 spans 15 amino acids. CDR3 coding DNA: TGTGCCAGCAGCGCGCGGGCGTCACCATCCTACGAGCAGTACTTC. It codes for CASSARASPSYEQYF.

This clone showed up just once. The rearrangement joins TRBV5-1 to TRBJ2-1; 15 bases match TRBD2. The length of the CDR3 is 17 residues. After removal of 3 bases from V and 4 bases from J, the junction contained 5 bases not matched to a gene. Germline V gene sequence: CDR1 SGHRS, CDR2 YFSETQ. The CDR3 region is CASSYRGLAGGYNEQFF. The CDR3 bases are TGCGCCAGCAGCTACCGGGGACTAGCGGGGGGTTACAATGAGCAGTTCTTC.

This rearrangement joins TRBV30 to TRBJ2-7, with D maybe TRBD1 (6 bases). With 5 bases removed from V and 2 bases from J, the gap between germline ends came to 19 bases. The germline CDR1 and CDR2 sequences are GTSNPN and SVGIG (reference sequence). The CDR3 length is 15 residues. This chain's CDR3 is CAWGRGGRNTYEQYF. CDR3 nucleotides: TGTGCCTGGGGTAGAGGGGGACGGAATACCTACGAGCAGTACTTC.

V is TRBV6-5 and J is TRBJ1-4, with D possibly TRBD1 on 6 matching bases. CDR3 length: 15 amino acids. CDR1 is MNHEY and CDR2 is SVGAGI in the germline V gene. Trimming shortened V by 6 bases and J by 7 bases, and 18 bases separated the two germline ends. For the CDR3, the DNA is TGTGCCAGCAGAGAGGGGGTTTTAGGGTTTGAAAAACTGTTTTTT. Its translation is CASREGVLGFEKLFF.

The V gene is TRBV7-9, the J gene TRBJ1-1, with 7 positions matching TRBD1. The junction had 7 bases not matched to a gene; V was cut back by 6 bases and J by 6 bases. Germline V gives CDR1 SEHNR, CDR2 FQNEAQ (reference sequence). This CDR3 has 13 amino acids. CDR3 amino acids: CASRSGQRAEAFF. In DNA form, the CDR3 reads TGTGCCAGCAGGTCGGGACAGAGGGCTGAAGCTTTCTTT.

This clone was picked up a small number of times. The chain employs TRBV9 and TRBJ1-3; D gene ambiguous. V was clipped by 0 bases and J by 2 bases, with 6 bases between them. This CDR3 is built from 14 residues. CDR1 is SGDLS and CDR2 is YYNGEE in the germline V gene. CDR3 nucleotides: TGTGCCAGCAGCGTAGACGAGCCTGGAAACACCATATATTTT. This translates into CASSVDEPGNTIYF.

The gene calls are TRBV6-1 and TRBJ1-2; D uncertain. Per the germline V gene, CDR1 is MNHNS and CDR2 is SASEGT. V lost 4 bases and J lost 4, with 4 bases in between. The CDR3 sequence is 11 residues long. The DNA of the CDR3 is TGTGCCAGCAGTGTCGGCTATGGCTACACCTTC. Amino acid sequence: CASSVGYGYTF.

The genes are TRBV4-3 and TRBJ2-3, with D maybe TRBD1 (6 bases). Germline V gene lookup returns CDR1 LGHNA and CDR2 YSLEER. With 1 base removed from V and 2 bases from J, the gap between germline ends came to 13 bases. The CDR3 has 16 amino acids. The CDR3 nucleotides are TGCGCCAGCAGCCAAGTGTTCACAGGGCCCACAGATACGCAGTATTTT. Translation: CASSQVFTGPTDTQYF.

The CDR3 is CASSQGTGTDTQYF. Here the CDR3 DNA reads TGCGCCAGCAGCCAGGGGACTGGCACAGATACGCAGTATTTT. This sequence joins TRBV4-1 and TRBJ2-3, with D perhaps matching TRBD2 (6 bases). CDR1 is MGHRA, CDR2 YSYEKL, per germline. V gave up 3 bases and J gave up 1 base, with 8 bases separating them. CDR3 size: 14 residues.

This clone was seen only a few times. The CDR3 bases are TGTGCCAGCAGCCACCCCCCGGACAGGGAGTACTTC. This codes for CASSHPPDREYF. This chain connects TRBV27 to TRBJ2-7, with TRBD1 matching over 8 bases. The CDR3 length is 12 residues. CDR1 is MNHEY and CDR2 is SMNVEV in the germline V gene (reference sequence). After removal of 6 bases from V and 11 bases from J, the junction contained 9 bases not matched to a gene.

This clone was seen a single time. The chain combines TRBV5-4 with TRBJ2-5; a possible D gene is TRBD2 (5 bases). The germline CDR1 and CDR2 sequences are SGHNT and YYREEE (reference sequence). The CDR3 has 15 residues. V was pared by 4 bases and J by 2 bases, with 15 bases between. The CDR3 loop reads CASSRPRVGQETQYF. For the CDR3, the DNA is TGTGCCAGCAGCCGACCGCGGGTGGGACAAGAGACCCAGTACTTC.

The rearrangement joins TRBV5-1 to TRBJ1-1; D unresolved. The V end lost 0 bases, the J end lost 1 base, and 10 bases lay between the germline ends. This CDR3 is built from 15 residues. Germline V gene data show CDR1 as SGHRS and CDR2 as YFSETQ. CDR3 bases: TGCGCCAGCAGCTTGGCGGCCAGGTCGAACACTGAAGCTTTCTTT. It specifies CASSLAARSNTEAFF.

V and J are TRBV30 and TRBJ1-2, with TRBD1 matching over 7 bases. The germline CDR1 and CDR2 sequences are GTSNPN and SVGIG (reference sequence). V gave up 6 bases and J gave up 2 bases; unmatched junction bases: 18. This CDR3 is 17 amino acids long. CDR3: CACKTGTEIYFNYGYTF. As DNA, the CDR3 is TGTGCCTGCAAGACCGGGACAGAGATATACTTCAACTATGGCTACACCTTC.

This clone has at least ten counts. The chain joins TRBV7-2 to TRBJ2-3, with D perhaps TRBD2 (5 bases). Trimming left V 2 bases short and J 6 bases short, with 12 bases between. Germline assignment: CDR1 SGHTA and CDR2 FQGNSA. This CDR3 spans 14 amino acids. The CDR3 DNA follows: TGTGCCAGCAGCTTATCCGTAATAGCGGATACGCAGTATTTT. Protein sequence: CASSLSVIADTQYF. Variable domain in full (rest from reference TRBV7-2 and TRBJ2-3): GAGVSQSPSNKVTEKGKDVELRCDPISGHTALYWYRQSLGQGLEFLIYFQGNSAPDKSGLPSDRFSAERTGGSVSTLTIQRTQQEDSAVYLCASSLSVIADTQYFGPGTRLTVL.

This chain uses TRBV7-3 with TRBJ2-5, with D perhaps TRBD1 (5 bases). The CDR3 consists of 14 residues. Per germline, CDR1 SGHTA and CDR2 FQGTGA. V was trimmed by 3 bases and J by 5 bases, leaving 13 bases between them. This CDR3 reads CASSLSRGAETQYF. For the CDR3, the DNA is TGTGCCAGCAGCTTGAGTAGGGGCGCGGAGACCCAGTACTTC.

The genes are TRBV7-9 and TRBJ1-2; D ambiguous. The CDR3 is made up of 13 amino acids. Germline V CDR1 and CDR2: SEHNR, FQNEAQ (reference sequence). Between the trimmed V and J ends, which lost 1 base and 6 bases, there was a span of 9 bases. CDR3 sequence reads: CASSLGFGDGYTF. As DNA, the CDR3 is TGTGCCAGCAGCTTAGGGTTTGGAGATGGCTACACCTTC. Full variable domain (rest looked up from reference TRBV7-9 and TRBJ1-2): DTGVSQNPRHKITKRGQNVTFRCDPISEHNRLYWYRQTLGQGPEFLTYFQNEAQLEKSRLLSDRFSAERPKGSFSTLEIQRTEQGDSAMYLCASSLGFGDGYTFGSGTRLTVV.

This clone showed up just a few times. V usage is TRBV5-1 and J usage is TRBJ1-1; 10 nucleotides align to TRBD1. V lost 0 bases to trimming and J lost 8 bases; unmatched junction nucleotides: 1. CDR1 and CDR2 (germline): SGHRS, YFSETQ. The CDR3 totals 13 residues. Here the CDR3 DNA reads TGCGCCAGCAGCTTGGTGGGACAGGGGGAAGCTTTCTTT. Residues: CASSLVGQGEAFF.

The chain carries TRBV15 and TRBJ2-1; a possible D gene is TRBD1 (5 bases). CDR1 and CDR2 (germline): LNHNV, YYDKDF (reference sequence). This CDR3 spans 16 amino acids. Trimming cost V 1 base and J 3 bases, with 13 bases left between them. CDR3 nucleotides: TGTGCCACCAGCAGAGGGCGGACACTCAACTACAATGAGCAGTTCTTC. This codes for CATSRGRTLNYNEQFF.

The genes are TRBV5-6 and TRBJ1-2; D is unclear. The CDR3 consists of 13 residues. V dropped 2 bases and J dropped 0 bases, with 5 bases sitting between them. Per the germline V gene, CDR1 is SGHDT and CDR2 is YYEEEE. This CDR3 is CASSLTSNYGYTF. The DNA of the CDR3 is TGTGCCAGCAGCTTAACATCTAACTATGGCTACACCTTC.

This clone was counted between two and nine times. The chain couples TRBV9 to TRBJ1-2; D not resolved. CDR1 is SGDLS and CDR2 is YYNGEE in the germline V gene. The CDR3 contains 13 residues. V lost 0 bases and J 1 base, leaving 4 bases between the germline ends. The CDR3 here is CASSVAVNYGYTF. CDR3 coding DNA: TGTGCCAGCAGCGTAGCAGTTAACTATGGCTACACCTTC.

The count of this clone is one. This chain uses TRBV30 with TRBJ2-7, with D perhaps TRBD2 (6 bases). The length of the CDR3 is 13 residues. V dropped 0 bases and J dropped 7 bases, with 13 bases sitting between them. Germline CDR1 and CDR2: GTSNPN and SVGIG (reference sequence). This CDR3 is CAWSVWLAREQYF. The CDR3 DNA sequence: TGTGCCTGGAGTGTGTGGCTAGCGAGGGAGCAGTACTTC.